This T cell receptor (beta chain) was obtained from a study of Graves' ophthalmopathy and Graves' hyperthyroidism. RNA transcripts were the template, and TCR beta CDR3 regions were amplified from them. The library came from an HTBI-primed first-round RT-PCR and a second-round multiplex PCR. TCRdb independently ran MiXCR on the multiplex PCR reads; one entry per CDR3 protein. The sample carries 650,000 to 800,000 distinct CDR3 sequences, just over 40% recorded once. The CDR3 length is 15 residues. V lost 3 bases, J lost 0 bases, and 6 bases lay in between. Germline CDR1 reads LNHNV; CDR2 reads YYDKDF (reference sequence). Researchers turned away patients with other autoimmune diseases, uncontrolled infections, pregnancy or lactation.

The sequence came from an adult man with Graves' ophthalmopathy. The sequenced material came from peripheral blood. The chain couples TRBV15 to TRBJ2-6; a possible D gene is TRBD2 (5 bases). CDR3 coding DNA: TGTGCCACCAGCAGTGACTACTCTGGGGCCAACGTCCTGACTTTC. Translation gives CATSSDYSGANVLTF.